One T cell receptor beta chain is described in this entry. Its antigen remains unknown. TCRdb itself ran the 5' RACE reads through MiXCR, one entry per CDR3 protein. Of some 390,000 distinct CDR3 sequences in the sample, approximately 19% are singletons; the top ten hold around 17%. These data belong to a study of T cells after yellow fever vaccination. Whole-study results and caveats: Post-booster reappearance was seen for most primary-vaccination clones (just under 97% CD4, 75% to 90% CD8).

Germline V CDR1 and CDR2: SGHDT, YYEEEE. The CDR3 runs to 12 residues. Germline trimming cut 2 bases from V and 16 bases from J; bases unmatched to any gene: 7. The gene calls are TRBV5-6 and TRBJ2-1, with TRBD1 matching over 9 bases. This clonotype was sampled from a young man who received the YFV17D yellow fever vaccine. Sequenced here: PBMCs, sampled before the yellow fever booster vaccination. The CDR3 DNA reads as TGTGCCAGCAGCTTACAGGGGGCCGTGTCTTTCTTC. This translates into CASSLQGAVSFF. The full variable domain, with the rest looked up from reference TRBV5-6 and TRBJ2-1, is DAGVTQSPTHLIKTRGQQVTLRCSPKSGHDTVSWYQQALGQGPQFIFQYYEEEERQRGNFPDRFSGHQFPNYSSELNVNALLLGDSALYLCASSLQGAVSFFGPGTRLTVL.